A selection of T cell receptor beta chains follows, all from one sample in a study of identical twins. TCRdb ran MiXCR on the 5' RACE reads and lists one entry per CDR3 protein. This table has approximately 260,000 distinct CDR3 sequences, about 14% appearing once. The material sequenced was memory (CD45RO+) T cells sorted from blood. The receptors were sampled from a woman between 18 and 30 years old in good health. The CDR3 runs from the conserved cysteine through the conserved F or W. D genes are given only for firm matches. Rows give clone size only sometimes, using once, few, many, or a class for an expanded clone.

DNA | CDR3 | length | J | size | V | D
TGCAGTGCTAGTTCCCGGGACTCCATCTCTGGGGCCAACGTCCTGACTTTC | CSASSRDSISGANVLTF | 17 | TRBJ2-6 | - | TRBV20-1 | -
TGTGCCACCAGCAGAGATGGGGGCCAGCCCCAGCATTTT | CATSRDGGQPQHF | 13 | TRBJ1-5 | - | TRBV15 | -
TGTGCCAGCAGCCAAGGACAGGGGGCGCCGATTAGGTTC | CASSQGQGAPIRF | 13 | TRBJ2-7 | - | TRBV3-1 | TRBD1
TGTGCCAACGTTAGGGGGCGGGAGACCTACAATGAGCAGTTCTTC | CANVRGRETYNEQFF | 15 | TRBJ2-1 | few | TRBV2 | -
TGCGCCAGCAGCTTGTTAGGGGCTAATGAAAAACTGTTTTTT | CASSLLGANEKLFF | 14 | TRBJ1-4 | - | TRBV5-1 | -
TGTGCCAGCTCACCAATGACAACAGGGATGGGCGGGGAGCTGTTTTTT | CASSPMTTGMGGELFF | 16 | TRBJ2-2 | - | TRBV18 | -
TGTGCCAGCAGAACTGGACGGAGAGCTAACTATGGCTACACCTTC | CASRTGRRANYGYTF | 15 | TRBJ1-2 | - | TRBV5-6 | -
TGTGCCACCAGTGTGGACCCCCTCGAGCAGTACTTC | CATSVDPLEQYF | 12 | TRBJ2-7 | many | TRBV24-1 | -
TGTGCCAGCAGTCCCGGGACAGGCAGTCTCGGGGAGCTGTTTTTT | CASSPGTGSLGELFF | 15 | TRBJ2-2 | few | TRBV21-1 | -
TGTGCCAGCACATTAGGAGGGATGAGATCACCCCTCCACTTT | CASTLGGMRSPLHF | 14 | TRBJ1-6 | - | TRBV12-3/TRBV12-4 | -
TGTGCCAGCAGTCCCTTCGGGGGAGCTAGCACAGATACGCAGTATTTT | CASSPFGGASTDTQYF | 16 | TRBJ2-3 | many | TRBV12-3/TRBV12-4 | -
TGTGCCAGCAGTGAGGACAGGAAAGATCAGCCCCAGCATTTT | CASSEDRKDQPQHF | 14 | TRBJ1-5 | many | TRBV25-1 | TRBD1
TGTGCTAGCAGCCCCTGGGGGGCCGGCACAGATACGCAGTATTTT | CASSPWGAGTDTQYF | 15 | TRBJ2-3 | - | TRBV7-7 | -
TGTGCCAGCAGCTTGCTACAGATCAATCAGCCCCAGCATTTT | CASSLLQINQPQHF | 14 | TRBJ1-5 | - | TRBV5-8 | -
TGCGCCAGCAGCCAAGAGGTAACATTGAACACTGAAGCTTTCTTT | CASSQEVTLNTEAFF | 15 | TRBJ1-1 | many | TRBV4-3 | -
TGTGCCAGCTCACTACTCCGGGACTACTCCTACAATGAGCAGTTCTTC | CASSLLRDYSYNEQFF | 16 | TRBJ2-1 | few | TRBV18 | TRBD2
TGTGCCAGCCACTACCGTGGGAGTGGCTACACCTTC | CASHYRGSGYTF | 12 | TRBJ1-2 | few | TRBV18 | -
TGCAGTGCTGAGGGGCCGGGTTTAGCTAATGAAAAACTGTTTTTT | CSAEGPGLANEKLFF | 15 | TRBJ1-4 | - | TRBV20-1 | -
TGCAGTGCTAGTAAGCCCGGAAACACCATATATTTT | CSASKPGNTIYF | 12 | TRBJ1-3 | few | TRBV20-1 | -
TGTGCCAGCAGCTCGTCCTCTTATGGGGAGCTGTTTTTT | CASSSSSYGELFF | 13 | TRBJ2-2 | - | TRBV11-3 | -
TGTGCCAGCAGAACAGGGGAGTCGGCGAATTCACCCCTCCACTTT | CASRTGESANSPLHF | 15 | TRBJ1-6 | few | TRBV6-1 | TRBD1
TGTGCCAGCAGCTTTAAGGCCTGGACAGGAGGGGCAGATACGCAGTATTTT | CASSFKAWTGGADTQYF | 17 | TRBJ2-3 | many | TRBV11-2 | -